The T cell receptor (beta chain) described here comes from a study of blood T cell repertoires in COVID-19. Original processing notes: For nucleated cells, counts were estimated from reference gene primer amplification. This table comes from immunoSEQ multiplex PCR, and its TCRdb copy is limited to in-frame clones, with some not included. That table is the source of V, J and clone size, and D and trimming were worked out from the DNA. The sample records 150,000 to 200,000 clones, just over 85% being singletons. Donors in Cohort 3 who had recovered were those with two negative PCRs, healthcare professional clearance, or resolution of their symptoms. V was pared by 3 bases and J by 8 bases, with 16 bases between. CDR1 and CDR2 (germline): LGHDT, YNNKEL (reference sequence). The CDR3 spans 14 residues.

This TCR was recovered from a woman between 18 and 30 years old who had recovered from COVID-19. The sequenced sample consisted of PBMCs or T cells enriched from blood (not recorded which). The chain has TRBV3-1 (or the pseudogene TRBV3-2) and TRBJ1-2, with D hard to call. CDR3 coding DNA: TGTGCCAGCAGCCAGTTGTTGAATGAGCGCGGCTACACCTTC. Protein sequence: CASSQLLNERGYTF.